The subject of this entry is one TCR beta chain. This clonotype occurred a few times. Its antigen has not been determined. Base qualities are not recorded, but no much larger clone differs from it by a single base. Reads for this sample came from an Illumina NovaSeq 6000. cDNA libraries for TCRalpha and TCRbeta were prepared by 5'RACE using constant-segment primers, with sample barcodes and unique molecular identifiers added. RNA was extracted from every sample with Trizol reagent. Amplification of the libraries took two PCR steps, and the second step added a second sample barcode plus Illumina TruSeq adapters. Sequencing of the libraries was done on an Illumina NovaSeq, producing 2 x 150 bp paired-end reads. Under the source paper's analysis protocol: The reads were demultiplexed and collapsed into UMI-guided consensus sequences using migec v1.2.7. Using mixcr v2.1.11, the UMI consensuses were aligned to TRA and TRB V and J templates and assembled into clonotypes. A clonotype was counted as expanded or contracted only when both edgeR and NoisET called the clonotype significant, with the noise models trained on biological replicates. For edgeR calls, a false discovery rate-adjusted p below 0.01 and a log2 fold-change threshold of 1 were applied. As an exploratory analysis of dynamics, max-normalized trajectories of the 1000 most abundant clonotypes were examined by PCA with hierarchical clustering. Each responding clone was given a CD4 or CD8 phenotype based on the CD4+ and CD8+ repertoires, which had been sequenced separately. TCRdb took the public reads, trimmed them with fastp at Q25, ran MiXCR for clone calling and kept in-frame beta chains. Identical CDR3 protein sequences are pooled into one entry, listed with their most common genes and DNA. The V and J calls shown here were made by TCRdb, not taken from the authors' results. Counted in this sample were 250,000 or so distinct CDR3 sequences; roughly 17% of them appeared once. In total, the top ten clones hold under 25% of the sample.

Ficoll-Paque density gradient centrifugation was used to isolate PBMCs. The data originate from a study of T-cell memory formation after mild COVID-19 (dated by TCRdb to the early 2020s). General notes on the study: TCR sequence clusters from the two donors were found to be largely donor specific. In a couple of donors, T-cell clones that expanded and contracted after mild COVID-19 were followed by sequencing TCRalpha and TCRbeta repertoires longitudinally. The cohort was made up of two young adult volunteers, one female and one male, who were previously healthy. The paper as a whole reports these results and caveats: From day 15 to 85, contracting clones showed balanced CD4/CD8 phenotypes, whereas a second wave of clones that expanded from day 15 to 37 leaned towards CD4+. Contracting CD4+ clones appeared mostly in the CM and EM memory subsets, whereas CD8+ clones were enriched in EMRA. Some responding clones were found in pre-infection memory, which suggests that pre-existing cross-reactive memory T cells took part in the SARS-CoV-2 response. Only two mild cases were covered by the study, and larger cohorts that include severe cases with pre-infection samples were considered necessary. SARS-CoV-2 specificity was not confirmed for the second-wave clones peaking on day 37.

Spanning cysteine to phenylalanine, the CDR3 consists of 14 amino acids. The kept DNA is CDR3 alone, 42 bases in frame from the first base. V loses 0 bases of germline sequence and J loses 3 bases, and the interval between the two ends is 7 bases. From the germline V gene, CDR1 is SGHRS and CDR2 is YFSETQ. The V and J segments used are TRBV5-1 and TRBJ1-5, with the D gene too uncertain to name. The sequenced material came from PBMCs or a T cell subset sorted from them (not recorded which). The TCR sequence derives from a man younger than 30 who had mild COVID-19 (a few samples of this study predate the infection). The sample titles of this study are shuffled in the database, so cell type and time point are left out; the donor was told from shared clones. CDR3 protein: CASSLGPNNQPQHF. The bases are TGCGCCAGCAGCTTGGGACCCAACAATCAGCCCCAGCATTTT.